This T cell receptor (beta chain) came from a study of blood T cell repertoires in COVID-19. The overall study: Donors in the United States, Italy and Spain gave samples during acute or convalescent COVID-19. T cells, B-cell-depleted T cells, or PBMCs provided the cDNA or gDNA that served as material.

This table comes from immunoSEQ multiplex PCR, and its TCRdb copy is limited to in-frame clones, with some not included. The sample has a few hundred thousand clones; around 90% are singletons. The CDR3 sequence is 14 residues long. Germline CDR1 is SGDLS and CDR2 is YYNGEE. Deletions cut 3 bases from V and 8 bases from J, with 12 bases between. Individuals drawn from 24 US areas were about 18 to 89 years old. Cohorts were based on clinical histories the participants reported. The V gene is TRBV9, the J gene TRBJ1-6; no definite D call. The material sequenced was PBMCs or T cells enriched from blood (not recorded which). The TCR sequence derives from a woman aged 18-35 years with acute COVID-19. The CDR3 here is CASSAGYYDSPLHF. CDR3 sequence (DNA): TGTGCCAGCAGCGCCGGGTATTACGATTCACCCCTCCACTTT.